The T cell receptor (beta chain) under discussion was sequenced for a study of blood T cell repertoires in COVID-19. Study background: Specimens from acute and convalescent COVID-19 originated in the United States, Italy and Spain.

Deletions cut 0 bases from V and 1 base from J, with 10 bases between. The CDR3 covers 15 residues. CDR1 and CDR2 from the germline V gene are SGDLS and YYNGEE. Authors' processing steps: For nucleated cells, counts were estimated from reference gene primer amplification. Some clones are missing from TCRdb's copy, which holds only in-frame ones; the method was immunoSEQ multiplex PCR. The D gene and trimming were derived from the DNA, and the V and J assignments and clone size from that table. The sample has under 200,000 clones, around 87% seen once. This clone showed up just a few times. The sample taken for sequencing was peripheral blood. This receptor was obtained from a man younger than 35 with active or convalescent COVID-19. The V gene is TRBV9, the J gene TRBJ1-1; the D gene is possibly TRBD1 (5 bases). The CDR3, as DNA: TGTGCCAGCAGCGTAGCCACAGGAAGGAACACTGAAGCTTTCTTT. This translates into CASSVATGRNTEAFF.